Presented here are 10 T cell receptor beta chains from one specimen sequenced in a study of CD8 T cells in ankylosing spondylitis. TCRdb itself ran the 5' RACE reads through MiXCR, one entry per CDR3 protein. Counted here are about 450,000 distinct CDR3 sequences, around 26% occurring once; the ten biggest clones make up about 1%. Their cognate antigens are unknown. Whole-study findings and limits: Seemingly characteristic of ankylosing spondylitis blood was a TCR beta motif consisting of about 8 highly homologous variants.

The sample taken for sequencing was blood, either unsorted or a sorted T cell fraction (not recorded which). The receptors originated from a male donor with ankylosing spondylitis.

This clonotype was observed a few times. The V gene is TRBV27, the J gene TRBJ2-3, with 7 bases matching TRBD2. V shed 1 base, J shed 4 bases, and the junction held 11 bases outside the gene matches. The length of the CDR3 is 17 residues. Germline CDR1 MNHEY, CDR2 SMNVEV (reference sequence). The DNA for the CDR3 is TGTGCCAGCAGTTTATTATGGGGGAGGGACCTTTCAGATACGCAGTATTTT. Its translation: CASSLLWGRDLSDTQYF.

The rearrangement links TRBV5-1 to TRBJ2-1, with D unresolved. Trimming stripped 4 bases from V and 6 bases from J, with 14 bases between. The CDR3 has 14 residues. Germline CDR1 and CDR2: SGHRS and YFSETQ. The CDR3 loop reads CASSPSTNSNEQFF. CDR3 DNA sequence: TGCGCCAGCAGCCCTTCTACCAATTCCAATGAGCAGTTCTTC.

The gene calls are TRBV4-1 and TRBJ2-1, with 9 bases identical to TRBD2. In germline, CDR1 is MGHRA, CDR2 YSYEKL. The ends lost 2 bases at V and 7 bases at J; junction bases unmatched: 9. There are 16 residues in the CDR3. CDR3 sequence: CASSQRRGSGRNEQFF. Written as DNA, the CDR3 is TGCGCCAGCAGCCAACGAAGGGGTAGCGGGAGAAATGAGCAGTTCTTC.

The gene calls are TRBV4-2 and TRBJ2-7, with 8 bases that match TRBD2. Germline CDR1 is LGHNA and CDR2 is YNFKEQ. The CDR3 runs to 17 residues. V dropped 0 bases and J dropped 0; count of bases not matched to a gene: 7. Here the CDR3 reads CASSQERSGSLSYEQYF. Here the CDR3 DNA reads TGTGCCAGCAGCCAAGAAAGGAGCGGGAGTCTCTCCTACGAGCAGTACTTC.

The chain recombines TRBV7-9 with TRBJ2-5; D is perhaps TRBD1 or TRBD2 (5 bases each). Trimming cost V 5 bases and J 7 bases, with 14 bases left between them. This CDR3 region has 13 residues. Germline V gene lookup returns CDR1 SEHNR and CDR2 FQNEAQ (reference sequence). DNA for the CDR3: TGTGCCAGCAGCGGGACCGATCGTGGGACCCAGTACTTC. Protein product: CASSGTDRGTQYF. Drawing the rest from reference TRBV7-9 and TRBJ2-5, the complete variable domain is DTGVSQNPRHKITKRGQNVTFRCDPISEHNRLYWYRQTLGQGPEFLTYFQNEAQLEKSRLLSDRFSAERPKGSFSTLEIQRTEQGDSAMYLCASSGTDRGTQYFGPGTRLLVL.

This clonotype was recorded at least ten times. The CDR3 sequence is CASSSAGLTQHF. The CDR3 DNA sequence: TGTGCCAGCAGTTCGGCGGGACTGACCCAGCATTTT. V usage is TRBV12-3 or TRBV12-4 and J usage is TRBJ1-5; tentatively, D is TRBD1 (5 bases). V was pared by 4 bases and J by 11 bases, with 12 bases between. The CDR3 totals 12 residues.

This clonotype has only a few counts. The chain carries TRBV2 and TRBJ1-2, with D uncertain. V shed 6 bases and J shed 2 bases, with 10 bases lying between them. The CDR3 length is 13 residues. CDR1 and CDR2 (germline): SNHLY, FYNNEI. The DNA for the CDR3 is TGTGCCAGCAGCGAGGAGGGAAACTATGGCTACACCTTC. Translation: CASSEEGNYGYTF.

The sample holds a few counts of this clonotype. The chain recombines TRBV7-8 with TRBJ1-5, with TRBD1 identical over 8 bases. CDR1 and CDR2 from the germline V gene are SGHVS and FQNEAQ. The V segment lost 7 bases and the J segment 2 bases; nucleotides outside the gene matches: 7. CDR3 size: 15 residues. The CDR3 is CASTISDRGNQPQHF. The CDR3, as DNA: TGTGCCAGCACCATTTCGGACAGGGGCAATCAGCCCCAGCATTTT. The full variable domain, completed using reference TRBV7-8 and TRBJ1-5, is GAGVSQSPRYKVAKRGQDVALRCDPISGHVSLFWYQQALGQGPEFLTYFQNEAQLDKSGLPSDRFFAERPEGSVSTLKIQRTQQEDSAVYLCASTISDRGNQPQHFGDGTRLSIL.

This clonotype has just a few counts. V gene TRBV20-1 combines with J gene TRBJ2-3; 7 nucleotides match TRBD2. CDR3 length: 13 amino acids. The germline gives CDR1 DFQATT, CDR2 SNEGSKA (reference sequence). J gave up 5 bases and V 6 bases, and 8 bases lay outside the gene matches. This CDR3 reads CSAGGAVGDTQYF. The CDR3 coding sequence is TGCAGTGCGGGAGGGGCAGTTGGAGATACGCAGTATTTT.

The V and J genes are TRBV11-2 and TRBJ1-1; D unclear. Trimming left V 7 bases short and J 5 bases short, with 11 bases between. CDR1 and CDR2 from the germline V gene are SGHAT and FQNNGV. The CDR3 length is 12 residues. CDR3 in amino acids: CASTPAPTEAFF. CDR3 coding DNA: TGTGCCAGCACCCCGGCACCGACTGAAGCTTTCTTT.